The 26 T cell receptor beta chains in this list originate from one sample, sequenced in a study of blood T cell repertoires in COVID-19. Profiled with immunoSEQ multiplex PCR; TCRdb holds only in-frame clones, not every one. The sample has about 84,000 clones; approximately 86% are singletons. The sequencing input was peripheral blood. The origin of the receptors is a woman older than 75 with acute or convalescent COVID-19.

The CDR3 nucleotides read TGTGCCAGTAGTATTGTGGCCTCAGGAAACATTCAGTACTTC. Encoded protein: CASSIVASGNIQYF. The V call is TRBV19, the J call TRBJ2-4; unclear D gene. Germline V gene sequence: CDR1 LNHDA, CDR2 SQIVND (reference sequence). CDR3 length: 14 amino acids. Trimming removed 3 bases at V and 6 bases at J, with 12 bases between.

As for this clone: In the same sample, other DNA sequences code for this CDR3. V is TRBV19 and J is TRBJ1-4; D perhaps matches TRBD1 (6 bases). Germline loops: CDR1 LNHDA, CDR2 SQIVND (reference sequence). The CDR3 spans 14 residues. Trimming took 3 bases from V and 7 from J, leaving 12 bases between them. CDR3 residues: CASSMKQGGEKLFF. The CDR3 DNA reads TGTGCCAGTAGTATGAAACAGGGTGGTGAAAAACTGTTTTTT.

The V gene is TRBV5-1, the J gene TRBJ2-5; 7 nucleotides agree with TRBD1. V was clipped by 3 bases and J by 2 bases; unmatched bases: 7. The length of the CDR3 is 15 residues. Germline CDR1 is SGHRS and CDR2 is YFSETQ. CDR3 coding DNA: TGCGCCAGCAGCTCTGGCTCCAGGGGGCAAGAGACCCAGTACTTC. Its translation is CASSSGSRGQETQYF.

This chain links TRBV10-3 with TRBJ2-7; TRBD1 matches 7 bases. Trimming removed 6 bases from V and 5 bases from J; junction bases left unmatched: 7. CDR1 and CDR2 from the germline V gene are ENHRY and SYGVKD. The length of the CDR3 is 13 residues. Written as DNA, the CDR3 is TGTGCCATCAGCCGACAGGGTTCCGACGAGCAGTACTTC. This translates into CAISRQGSDEQYF.

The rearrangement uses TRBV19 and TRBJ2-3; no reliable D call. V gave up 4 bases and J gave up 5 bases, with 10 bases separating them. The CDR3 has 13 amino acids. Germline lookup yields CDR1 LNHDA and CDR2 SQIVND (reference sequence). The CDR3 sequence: CASSTGLRDTQYF. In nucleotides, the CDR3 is TGTGCCAGTAGTACCGGTTTGAGAGATACGCAGTATTTT.

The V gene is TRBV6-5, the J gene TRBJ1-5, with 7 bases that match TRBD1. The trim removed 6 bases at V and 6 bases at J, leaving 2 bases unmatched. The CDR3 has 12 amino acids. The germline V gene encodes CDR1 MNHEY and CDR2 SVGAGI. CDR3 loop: CASRSGGQPQHF. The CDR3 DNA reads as TGTGCCAGCAGGTCAGGGGGTCAGCCCCAGCATTTT.

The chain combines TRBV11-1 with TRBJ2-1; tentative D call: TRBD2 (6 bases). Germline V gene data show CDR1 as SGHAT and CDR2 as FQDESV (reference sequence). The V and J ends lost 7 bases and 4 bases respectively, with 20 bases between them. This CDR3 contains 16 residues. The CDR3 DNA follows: TGTGCCAGCAAGCCCTCCCAGGGCGCGGGGTACAATGAGCAGTTCTTC. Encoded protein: CASKPSQGAGYNEQFF.

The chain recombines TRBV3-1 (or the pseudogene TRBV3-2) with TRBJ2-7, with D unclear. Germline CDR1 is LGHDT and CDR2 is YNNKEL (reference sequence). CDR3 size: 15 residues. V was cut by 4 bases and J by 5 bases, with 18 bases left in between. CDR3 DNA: TGTGCCAGCAGCCCGCGCCCCGCCGGGTGGCACGAGCAGTACTTC. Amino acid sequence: CASSPRPAGWHEQYF.

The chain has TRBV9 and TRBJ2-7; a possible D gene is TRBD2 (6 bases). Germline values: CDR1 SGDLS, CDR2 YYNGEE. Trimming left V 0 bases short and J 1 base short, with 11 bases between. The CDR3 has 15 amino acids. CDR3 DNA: TGTGCCAGCAGCGTAGGAGGGCGGGGTTCCTACGAGCAGTACTTC. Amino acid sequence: CASSVGGRGSYEQYF.

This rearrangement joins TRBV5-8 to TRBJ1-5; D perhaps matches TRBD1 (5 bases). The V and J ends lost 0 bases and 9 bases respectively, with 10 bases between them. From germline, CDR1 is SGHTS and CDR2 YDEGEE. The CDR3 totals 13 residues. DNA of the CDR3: TGTGCCAGCAGCTTGGGACAGCCCAGGCCCCAGCATTTT. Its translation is CASSLGQPRPQHF.

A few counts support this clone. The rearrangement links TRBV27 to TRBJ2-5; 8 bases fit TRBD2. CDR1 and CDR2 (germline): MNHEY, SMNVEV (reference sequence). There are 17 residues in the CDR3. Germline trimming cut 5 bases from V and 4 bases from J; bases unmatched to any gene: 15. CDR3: CASSPILAEGSGETQYF. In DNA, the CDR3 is TGTGCCAGCAGTCCGATACTAGCGGAAGGCAGTGGAGAGACCCAGTACTTC.

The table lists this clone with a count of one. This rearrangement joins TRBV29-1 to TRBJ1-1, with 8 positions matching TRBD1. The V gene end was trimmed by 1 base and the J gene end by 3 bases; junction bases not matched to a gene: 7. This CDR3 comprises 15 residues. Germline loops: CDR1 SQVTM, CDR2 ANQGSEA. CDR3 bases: TGCAGCGTTGAAGTTGACAGGGGCGCGGACACTGAAGCTTTCTTT. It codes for CSVEVDRGADTEAFF. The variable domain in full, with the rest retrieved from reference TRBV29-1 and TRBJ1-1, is SAVISQKPSRDICQRGTSLTIQCQVDSQVTMMFWYRQQPGQSLTLIATANQGSEATYESGFVIDKFPISRPNLTFSTLTVSNMSPEDSSIYLCSVEVDRGADTEAFFGQGTRLTVV.

The CDR3 reads CATSEFGTVNTGELFF. CDR3 DNA: TGTGCCACCAGTGAATTTGGGACAGTCAACACCGGGGAGCTGTTTTTT. The V call is TRBV24-1, the J call TRBJ2-2; 7 positions agree with TRBD1. From germline, CDR1 is KGHDR and CDR2 SFDVKD. V shed 4 bases and J 2 bases; nucleotides not matched to a gene: 6. The CDR3 loop spans 16 amino acids.

The CDR3 sequence is CASSRAGGTDTQYF. The CDR3, as DNA: TGTGCCAGCAGCCGGGCGGGAGGTACAGATACGCAGTATTTT. V gene TRBV28 combines with J gene TRBJ2-3, with TRBD2 matching over 8 bases. Trimming cost V 6 bases and J 3 bases; bases outside gene matches: 5. The CDR3 sequence is 14 residues long. Germline V gene data show CDR1 as MDHEN and CDR2 as SYDVKM.

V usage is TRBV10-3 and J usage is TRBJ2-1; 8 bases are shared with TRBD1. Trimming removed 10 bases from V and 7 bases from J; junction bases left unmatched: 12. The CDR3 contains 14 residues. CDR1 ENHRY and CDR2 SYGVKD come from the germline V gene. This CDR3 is CATGPGQGVNEQFF. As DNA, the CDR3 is TGTGCCACCGGCCCCGGACAGGGAGTGAATGAGCAGTTCTTC.

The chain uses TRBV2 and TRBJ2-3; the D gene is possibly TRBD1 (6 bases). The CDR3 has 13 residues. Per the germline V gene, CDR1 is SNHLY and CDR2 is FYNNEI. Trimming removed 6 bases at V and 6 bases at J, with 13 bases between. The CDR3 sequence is CASSLWTVDTQYF. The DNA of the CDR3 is TGTGCCAGCAGCCTTTGGACAGTGGATACGCAGTATTTT.

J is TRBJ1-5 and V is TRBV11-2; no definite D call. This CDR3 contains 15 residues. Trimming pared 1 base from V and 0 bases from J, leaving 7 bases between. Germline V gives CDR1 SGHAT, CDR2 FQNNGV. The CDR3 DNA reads TGTGCCAGCAGCTTAGGTTACGGTAGCAATCAGCCCCAGCATTTT. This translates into CASSLGYGSNQPQHF.

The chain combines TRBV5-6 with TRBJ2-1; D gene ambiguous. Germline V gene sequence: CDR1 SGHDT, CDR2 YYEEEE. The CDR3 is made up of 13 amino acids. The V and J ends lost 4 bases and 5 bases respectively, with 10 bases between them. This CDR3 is CASSLGSNNEQFF. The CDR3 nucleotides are TGTGCCAGCAGCCTAGGCAGTAACAATGAGCAGTTCTTC.

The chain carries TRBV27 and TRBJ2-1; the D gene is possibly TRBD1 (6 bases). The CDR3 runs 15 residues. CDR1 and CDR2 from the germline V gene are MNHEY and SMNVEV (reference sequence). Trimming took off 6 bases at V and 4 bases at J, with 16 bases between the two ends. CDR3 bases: TGTGCCAGCAGCCCCAGCACAGGGCTTTACAATGAGCAGTTCTTC. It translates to CASSPSTGLYNEQFF.

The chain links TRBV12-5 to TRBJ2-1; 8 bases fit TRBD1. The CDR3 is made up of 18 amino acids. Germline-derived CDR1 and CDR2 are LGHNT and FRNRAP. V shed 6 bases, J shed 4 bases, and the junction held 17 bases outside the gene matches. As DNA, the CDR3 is TGTGCTAGTGGACCGGGACAGGTCAGCGAATTACTATACAATGAGCAGTTCTTC. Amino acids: CASGPGQVSELLYNEQFF.

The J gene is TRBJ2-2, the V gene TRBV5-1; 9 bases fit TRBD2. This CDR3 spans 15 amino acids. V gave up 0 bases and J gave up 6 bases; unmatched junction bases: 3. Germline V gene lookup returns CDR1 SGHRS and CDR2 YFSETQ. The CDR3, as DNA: TGCGCCAGCAGCTTGGCTAGCGGGGTCCCCGGGGAGCTGTTTTTT. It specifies CASSLASGVPGELFF.

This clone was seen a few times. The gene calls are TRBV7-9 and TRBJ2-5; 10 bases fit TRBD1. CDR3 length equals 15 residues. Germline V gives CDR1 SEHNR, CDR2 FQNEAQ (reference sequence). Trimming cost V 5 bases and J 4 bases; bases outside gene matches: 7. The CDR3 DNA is TGTGCCAGCAGCCGTAGACAGGGGGCTAGAGAGACCCAGTACTTC. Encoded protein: CASSRRQGARETQYF.

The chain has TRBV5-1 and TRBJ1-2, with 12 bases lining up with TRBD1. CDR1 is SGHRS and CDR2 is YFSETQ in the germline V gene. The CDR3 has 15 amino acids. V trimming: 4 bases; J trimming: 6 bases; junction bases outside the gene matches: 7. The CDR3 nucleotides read TGCGCCAGCAGCAAGGGACAGGGGGCTGAACATGGCTACACCTTC. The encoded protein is CASSKGQGAEHGYTF.

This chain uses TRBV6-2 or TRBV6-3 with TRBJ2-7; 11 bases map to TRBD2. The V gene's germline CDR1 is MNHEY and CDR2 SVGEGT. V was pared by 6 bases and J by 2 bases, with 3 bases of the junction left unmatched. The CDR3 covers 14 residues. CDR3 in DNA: TGTGCCAGCAGGCCTAGCGGGGGGACCTACGAGCAGTACTTC. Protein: CASRPSGGTYEQYF.

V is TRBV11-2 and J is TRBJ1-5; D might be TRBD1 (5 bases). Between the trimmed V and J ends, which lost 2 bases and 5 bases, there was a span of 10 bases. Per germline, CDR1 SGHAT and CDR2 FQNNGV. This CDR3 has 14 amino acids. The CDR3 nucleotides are TGTGCCAGCAGCTTAAGTTGGGGGGATCAGCCCCAGCATTTT. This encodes CASSLSWGDQPQHF.

CDR3 nucleotide sequence: TGTGCCAGCTCACCTCAGGACAGGGGTACCGGGGAGCTGTTTTTT. Encoded protein: CASSPQDRGTGELFF. This chain connects TRBV18 to TRBJ2-2; TRBD1 matches at 9 bases. The CDR3 loop spans 15 amino acids. J gave up 5 bases and V 3 bases, and 4 bases lay outside the gene matches. Germline V gives CDR1 KGHSH, CDR2 LQKENI.